The sequence of this TCR beta chain was determined in a study of shared T cell receptors in the human thymus. Using immunoSEQ multiplex PCR, the repertoire was profiled, and TCRdb retains in-frame clones only, with some absent. The top ten hold roughly 0.0097% of the sample, which has roughly 700,000 clones, over 75% seen once. V lost 7 bases, J lost 2 bases, and 11 bases lay in between. Looked up from germline, CDR1 is SGHDN and CDR2 is FVKESK. The CDR3 consists of 13 residues. The same data also contributed to another study, on human thymus T cells. That publication notes: Donors were healthy Finnish infants having corrective surgery for congenital heart defects.

Material for sequencing was thymocytes. The V gene is TRBV14, the J gene TRBJ2-5, with D perhaps matching TRBD2 (5 bases). This TCR came from a boy under two years old with a congenital heart defect. CDR3: CASNPGDQETQYF. CDR3 bases: TGTGCCAGCAACCCCGGGGATCAAGAGACCCAGTACTTC.